The clone carrying this TCR beta chain was seen just once. Preparation of the TCRbeta library involved a method that used unique molecular identifiers. TCRdb passed the PCR reads through MiXCR, listing each CDR3 protein once. The sample has hundreds of thousands of distinct CDR3 sequences, approximately 16% seen once. The germline V and J ends were trimmed by 1 base and 1 base, with 8 bases remaining between them. The CDR3 contains 16 residues. The germline V gene has CDR1 MNHEY and CDR2 SVGEGT. The sample is drawn from a study of T-cell reconstitution after alpha-beta-depleted transplantation in children.

The chain is built from TRBV6-2 or TRBV6-3 and TRBJ2-6; perhaps TRBD1 as D (5 bases). This sequence was found in a human donor who donated a stem cell graft to a child with acute myeloid leukemia. The sample in question was PBMCs from the stem cell graft donor, obtained from the stem cell graft. CDR3 bases: TGTGCCAGCAGTTACTTCGCAGGGTCTGGGGCCAACGTCCTGACTTTC. It translates to CASSYFAGSGANVLTF.